One and the same sample provided the 20 T cell receptor beta chains below, sequenced in a study of cytomegalovirus exposure and HLA in healthy donors. Profiled with immunoSEQ multiplex PCR; TCRdb holds only in-frame clones, not every one. In the table there are under 100,000 clones, roughly 94% of which are singletons. Sequencing used PBMCs. The origin of the receptors is a woman aged 18-29 years in good health and CMV-seronegative.

CDR3 bases: TGTGCCAGTAGTATAGTCCCAGGGCAGGACTCACCCCTCCACTTT. Amino acids: CASSIVPGQDSPLHF. The V and J genes are TRBV19 and TRBJ1-6, with TRBD1 as a possible D gene (5 bases). V lost 1 base, J lost 10 bases, and 14 bases lay in between. The germline CDR1 and CDR2 sequences are LNHDA and SQIVND (reference sequence). The CDR3 loop spans 15 amino acids.

V usage is TRBV7-9 and J usage is TRBJ2-7, with 15 positions matching TRBD2. From germline, CDR1 is SEHNR and CDR2 FQNEAQ (reference sequence). Germline trimming cut 3 bases from V and 7 bases from J; bases unmatched to any gene: 1. CDR3 size: 14 residues. CDR3 nucleotide sequence: TGTGCCAGCAGCTTTGGACTAGCGGGGGGGGAGCAGTACTTC. Translation gives CASSFGLAGGEQYF. The full variable domain, its missing parts supplied by reference TRBV7-9 and TRBJ2-7, is DTGVSQNPRHKITKRGQNVTFRCDPISEHNRLYWYRQTLGQGPEFLTYFQNEAQLEKSRLLSDRFSAERPKGSFSTLEIQRTEQGDSAMYLCASSFGLAGGEQYFGPGTRLTVT.

The J gene is TRBJ2-7, the V gene TRBV9; D not certain. Germline values: CDR1 SGDLS, CDR2 YYNGEE. CDR3 length equals 15 residues. Between the trimmed V and J ends, which lost 0 bases and 4 bases, there was a span of 14 bases. CDR3 sequence (DNA): TGTGCCAGCAGCGTAGCATGGAGTCCCAAATACGAGCAGTACTTC. Translation: CASSVAWSPKYEQYF.

This clone appeared a single time. The chain has TRBV29-1 and TRBJ2-1; the D is unclear. Germline V gene lookup returns CDR1 SQVTM and CDR2 ANQGSEA. The CDR3 is 12 amino acids. V lost 4 bases, J lost 7 bases, and 11 bases lay in between. The CDR3 nucleotides read TGCAGCGTTGGAGGCCGTGGGAATGAGCAGTTCTTC. It codes for CSVGGRGNEQFF.

This rearrangement joins TRBV9 to TRBJ2-3; D not certain. The CDR3 runs to 13 residues. Germline V lookup: CDR1 SGDLS, CDR2 YYNGEE. The V end lost 0 bases, the J end lost 4 bases, and 6 bases lay between the germline ends. The CDR3 sequence: CASSVVSSDTQYF. The CDR3 DNA follows: TGTGCCAGCAGCGTAGTGTCCTCAGATACGCAGTATTTT.

The CDR3 DNA sequence: TGTGCCAGCAGTGGCGAGGGGGGGGCAGATGAGCAGTTCTTC. Translation gives CASSGEGGADEQFF. This chain joins TRBV6-4 and TRBJ2-1, with D maybe TRBD2 (7 bases). This CDR3 is built from 14 residues. CDR1 is MRHNA, CDR2 SNTAGT, per germline. The V and J ends lost 4 bases and 8 bases respectively, with 15 bases between them.

This chain links TRBV4-2 with TRBJ2-3; D remains unclear. Trimming removed 3 bases at V and 3 bases at J, with 16 bases between. The germline gives CDR1 LGHNA, CDR2 YNFKEQ. This CDR3 spans 16 amino acids. DNA of the CDR3: TGTGCCAGCAGCCATATTTCAGGCAGGTATACAGATACGCAGTATTTT. This encodes CASSHISGRYTDTQYF.

The chain joins TRBV4-1 to TRBJ2-3; weak D call: TRBD1 (6 bases). CDR3 length equals 15 residues. CDR1 and CDR2 from the germline V gene are MGHRA and YSYEKL. V lost 4 bases and J 4 bases, leaving 15 bases between the germline ends. The CDR3 DNA is TGCGCCAGCAGCCTCGCACAGGGAGCCCCAGATACGCAGTATTTT. As protein: CASSLAQGAPDTQYF.

The V call is TRBV11-2, the J call TRBJ1-6; 8 nucleotides agree with TRBD1. The CDR3 contains 15 residues. CDR1 is SGHAT and CDR2 is FQNNGV in the germline V gene. Trimming took 8 bases from V and 7 from J; bases not matched to a gene: 10. In DNA form, the CDR3 reads TGTGCCAGCGCCCCCTGGACAGGGACGAATTCACCCCTCCACTTT. Residues: CASAPWTGTNSPLHF. The entire variable domain, with the rest obtained from reference TRBV11-2 and TRBJ1-6, is as follows: EAGVAQSPRYKIIEKRQSVAFWCNPISGHATLYWYQQILGQGPKLLIQFQNNGVVDDSQLPKDRFSAERLKGVDSTLKIQPAKLEDSAVYLCASAPWTGTNSPLHFGNGTRLTVT.

The J gene is TRBJ2-2, the V gene TRBV27, with D uncertain. The germline CDR1 and CDR2 sequences are MNHEY and SMNVEV (reference sequence). The CDR3 totals 14 residues. V lost 8 bases and J lost 3, with 13 bases in between. The CDR3 loop is CASSPHPDTGELFF. The CDR3 region has the DNA TGTGCCAGCTCACCCCATCCGGACACCGGGGAGCTGTTTTTT.

The chain is built from TRBV27 and TRBJ1-2, with D tentatively TRBD1 (5 bases). V was cut by 6 bases and J by 1 base, with 15 bases left in between. Germline CDR1 is MNHEY and CDR2 is SMNVEV (reference sequence). The CDR3 sequence is 15 residues long. CDR3: CASRPSGGVNYGYTF. The CDR3 DNA sequence: TGTGCCAGCAGGCCCTCGGGGGGGGTTAACTATGGCTACACCTTC.

V is TRBV28 and J is TRBJ1-4; D may be TRBD1 (6 bases). The CDR3 extends over 15 amino acids. Germline CDR1 is MDHEN and CDR2 is SYDVKM. The V end lost 3 bases, the J end lost 5 bases, and 13 bases lay between the germline ends. As DNA, the CDR3 is TGTGCCAGCAGTTTCTCAACAGGGATAAATGAAAAACTGTTTTTT. This gives the protein CASSFSTGINEKLFF. Combining the CDR3 with reference TRBV28 and TRBJ1-4 gives the whole variable domain DVKVTQSSRYLVKRTGEKVFLECVQDMDHENMFWYRQDPGLGLRLIYFSYDVKMKEKGDIPEGYSVSREKKERFSLILESASTNQTSMYLCASSFSTGINEKLFFGSGTQLSVL.

This chain joins TRBV4-1 and TRBJ2-3, with TRBD1 identical over 7 bases. Looked up from germline, CDR1 is MGHRA and CDR2 is YSYEKL. The CDR3 consists of 15 residues. V shed 1 base and J 6 bases; nucleotides not matched to a gene: 7. The CDR3 spells CASSQVGQGVDTQYF. The CDR3 nucleotides read TGCGCCAGCAGCCAAGTGGGTCAGGGGGTTGATACGCAGTATTTT.

V usage is TRBV9 and J usage is TRBJ1-4; possible D gene TRBD1, 5 bases. The CDR3 contains 14 residues. Germline lookup yields CDR1 SGDLS and CDR2 YYNGEE. The V end lost 2 bases, the J end lost 8 bases, and 13 bases lay between the germline ends. The CDR3 here is CASSVSTVREKLFF. Written as DNA, the CDR3 is TGTGCCAGCAGCGTCTCGACAGTGCGCGAAAAACTGTTTTTT.

J is TRBJ2-1 and V is TRBV29-1, with 11 bases lining up with TRBD2. The CDR3 has 17 residues. The junction had 14 bases not matched to a gene; V was cut back by 6 bases and J by 4 bases. Germline CDR1 SQVTM, CDR2 ANQGSEA. DNA for the CDR3: TGCAGCGTATCGGGACATCCGGGACTAGCGGTATACAATGAGCAGTTCTTC. It is translated as CSVSGHPGLAVYNEQFF.

This sequence joins TRBV28 and TRBJ2-1; no definite D call. Germline CDR1 reads MDHEN; CDR2 reads SYDVKM. The V end lost 8 bases, the J end lost 4 bases, and 15 bases lay between the germline ends. The length of the CDR3 is 14 residues. CDR3: CASLPSPGYNEQFF. In DNA form, the CDR3 reads TGTGCCAGCCTTCCCTCCCCCGGTTACAATGAGCAGTTCTTC.

This clone was observed a handful of times. V is TRBV19 and J is TRBJ2-7; 11 nucleotides align to TRBD1. Germline CDR1 reads LNHDA; CDR2 reads SQIVND (reference sequence). The CDR3 totals 15 residues. Losses at the gene ends were 5 bases for V and 4 bases for J; bases not matched to a gene: 7. CDR3 in amino acids: CASSPRTGGLYEQYF. Here the CDR3 DNA reads TGTGCCAGTAGTCCTAGGACAGGGGGCTTGTACGAGCAGTACTTC.

The gene calls are TRBV13 and TRBJ1-2, with D possibly being TRBD1 (5 bases). Trimming removed 2 bases at V and 6 bases at J, with 13 bases between. Per the germline V gene, CDR1 is PRHDT and CDR2 is FYEKMQ (reference sequence). The CDR3 length is 14 residues. CDR3 nucleotides: TGTGCCAGCAGCTTATATCAGGGTTGGGATGGCTACACCTTC. It specifies CASSLYQGWDGYTF.

The V call is TRBV4-3, the J call TRBJ2-1, with 7 bases aligning to TRBD1. This CDR3 is 16 amino acids long. Germline V gives CDR1 LGHNA, CDR2 YSLEER. Germline trimming cut 0 bases from V and 3 bases from J; bases unmatched to any gene: 5. CDR3 in amino acids: CASSQDPRGNYNEQFF. CDR3 in DNA: TGCGCCAGCAGCCAAGATCCCAGGGGGAACTACAATGAGCAGTTCTTC.

V usage is TRBV10-1 and J usage is TRBJ2-3; the match to TRBD1 covers 7 bases. J was trimmed by 2 bases and V by 8 bases; bases with no gene match: 7. CDR1 is WNHNN, CDR2 SYGVQD, per germline (reference sequence). The CDR3 consists of 14 residues. CDR3 sequence (DNA): TGCGCCAGCGCCGGGACAGCAAACACAGATACGCAGTATTTT. Amino acids: CASAGTANTDTQYF.